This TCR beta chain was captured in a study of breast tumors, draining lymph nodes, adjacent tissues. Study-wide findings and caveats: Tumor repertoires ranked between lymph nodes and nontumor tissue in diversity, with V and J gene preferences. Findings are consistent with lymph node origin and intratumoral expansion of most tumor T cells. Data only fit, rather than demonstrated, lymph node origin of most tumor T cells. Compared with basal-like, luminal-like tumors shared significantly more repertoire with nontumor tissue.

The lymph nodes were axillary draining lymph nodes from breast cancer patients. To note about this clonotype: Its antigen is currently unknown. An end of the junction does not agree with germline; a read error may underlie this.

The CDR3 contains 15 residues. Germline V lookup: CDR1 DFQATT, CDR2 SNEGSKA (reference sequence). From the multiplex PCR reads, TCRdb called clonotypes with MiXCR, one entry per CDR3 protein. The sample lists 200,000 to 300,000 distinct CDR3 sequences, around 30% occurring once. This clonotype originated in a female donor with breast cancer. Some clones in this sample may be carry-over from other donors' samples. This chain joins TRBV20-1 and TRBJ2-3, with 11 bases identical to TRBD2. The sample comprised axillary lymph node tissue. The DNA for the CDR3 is TGCAGTGCCAGCCGACTAGCGGGGTTCACACATACGCAGTATTTT. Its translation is CSASRLAGFTHTQYF.